One sample yielded the 10 T cell receptor beta chains listed below, sequenced in a study of vaccination effects on CD4 cells after COVID-19. Sequencing followed a ViraFEST assay step that expanded antigen-specific CD4+ T cells with viral peptide pools. Culture lasted approximately 10 days before CD4+ T cell isolation. Confirmation by PCR established that the person had SARS-CoV-2 infection between March and December 2020. Participants each got two BNT162b2 or mRNA-1273 vaccine doses. Assay used: immunoSEQ multiplex PCR; TCRdb lists only in-frame clones, some missing. The sample lists some 15,000 clones, 80% occurring once. For these receptors, no antigen is known. This material consisted of CD4+ T cells from PBMCs cultured with SARS-CoV-2 spike peptides, taken after COVID-19 vaccination. All receptors derive from a human donor who had a prior SARS-CoV-2 infection.

This chain joins TRBV5-1 and TRBJ2-3; D gene ambiguous. V lost 5 bases to trimming and J lost 3 bases, with 16 bases between them. The CDR3 spans 15 residues. CDR1 SGHRS and CDR2 YFSETQ come from the germline V gene. The CDR3 is CASRYSSTSTDTQYF. The DNA of the CDR3 is TGCGCCAGCAGGTACAGTTCCACGAGTACAGATACGCAGTATTTT.

The CDR3 DNA reads TGCGCCAGCAGCTTGGGGACGGGTCAGCCCCAGCATTTT. Its translation: CASSLGTGQPQHF. The chain uses TRBV5-1 and TRBJ1-5; D is unclear. Trimming cost V 0 bases and J 6 bases, with 7 bases left between them. The CDR3 length is 13 residues. From germline, CDR1 is SGHRS and CDR2 YFSETQ.

The rearrangement uses TRBV5-4 and TRBJ1-2, with TRBD1 as a possible D gene (6 bases). CDR1 and CDR2 (germline): SGHNT, YYREEE (reference sequence). The CDR3 contains 16 residues. The DNA of the CDR3 is TGTGCGGGCCAGCTCGGTGGCGACAGGACTCTCTCGGGCTACACCTTC. Amino acid sequence: CAGQLGGDRTLSGYTF.

The gene calls are TRBV10-3 and TRBJ1-3; no firm D call. V was clipped by 4 bases and J by 0 bases, with 10 bases between them. The CDR3 length is 15 residues. CDR1 is ENHRY and CDR2 is SYGVKD in the germline V gene. The DNA for the CDR3 is TGTGCCATCAGTGCCGAAGCCGTCTCTGGAAACACCATATATTTT. This sequence encodes CAISAEAVSGNTIYF.

This clone was picked up a small number of times. This chain uses TRBV7-2 with TRBJ2-2, with 7 bases identical to TRBD1. There are 15 residues in the CDR3. In germline, CDR1 is SGHTA, CDR2 FQGNSA. The junction had 5 bases not matched to a gene; V was cut back by 5 bases and J by 2 bases. For the CDR3, the DNA is TGTGCCAGCAGCCTCCGACAGGGCAACACCGGGGAGCTGTTTTTT. It codes for CASSLRQGNTGELFF.

The J gene is TRBJ2-2, the V gene TRBV18; 8 positions match TRBD2. From germline, CDR1 is KGHSH and CDR2 LQKENI. This CDR3 is built from 18 residues. Unmatched junction bases numbered 13, after V lost 5 bases and J lost 2 bases. CDR3 coding DNA: TGTGCCAGCTCATACACCGGCGGGACTAGACTTAACACCGGGGAGCTGTTTTTT. Encoded protein: CASSYTGGTRLNTGELFF.

The chain is built from TRBV24-1 and TRBJ2-5, with D possibly TRBD2 on 7 matching bases. The germline V gene has CDR1 KGHDR and CDR2 SFDVKD. This CDR3 region has 17 residues. V dropped 1 base and J dropped 1 base, with 15 bases sitting between them. The CDR3 sequence is CATSDFAEGGAQETQYF. In nucleotides, the CDR3 is TGTGCCACCAGTGATTTCGCGGAGGGGGGGGCCCAAGAGACCCAGTACTTC.

By sample share, this clone is large. The rearrangement joins TRBV7-9 to TRBJ2-3, with a possible D match to TRBD2 (6 bases). CDR1 SEHNR and CDR2 FQNEAQ come from the germline V gene (reference sequence). Trimming removed 6 bases at V and 0 bases at J, with 13 bases between. The CDR3 totals 15 residues. CDR3 region: CASREIGGSTDTQYF. The CDR3 DNA sequence: TGTGCCAGCAGGGAAATCGGGGGTAGCACAGATACGCAGTATTTT.

The genes are TRBV9 and TRBJ2-3, with D possibly matching TRBD2 (6 bases). CDR3 length: 15 residues. V gave up 4 bases and J gave up 1 base, with 13 bases separating them. Germline V lookup: CDR1 SGDLS, CDR2 YYNGEE. CDR3 residues: CASSPRLDRTDTQYF. Here the CDR3 DNA reads TGTGCCAGCAGCCCACGACTAGACCGCACAGATACGCAGTATTTT.

This clone showed up just once. The chain carries TRBV7-3 and TRBJ2-2; D remains ambiguous. CDR1 SGHTA and CDR2 FQGTGA come from the germline V gene. The CDR3 sequence is 13 residues long. Trimming removed 2 bases at V and 3 bases at J, with 4 bases between. The CDR3 reads CASSLFDTGELFF. Here the CDR3 DNA reads TGTGCCAGCAGCTTATTTGACACCGGGGAGCTGTTTTTT.